The 7 T cell receptor beta chains reported below all come from one sample, sequenced in a study of T cells of healthy individuals. Each CDR3 protein is one row after TCRdb ran MiXCR on the 5' RACE reads. This table has 95,000 to 100,000 distinct CDR3 sequences, approximately 15% appearing once. The receptors were gathered from a human donor in good health.

Many counts were recorded for this clonotype. The rearrangement uses TRBV15 and TRBJ2-7; no firm D call. Trimming removed 4 bases at V and 5 bases at J, with 15 bases between. Germline CDR1 LNHNV, CDR2 YYDKDF (reference sequence). The CDR3 is 14 amino acids. The CDR3 DNA reads as TGTGCCACCAGCAAAAAGACCAAGGGAAACGAGCAGTACTTC. Amino acid sequence: CATSKKTKGNEQYF.

The chain is built from TRBV10-3 and TRBJ1-1; D call uncertain. V was shortened by 7 bases and J by 8 bases, with 17 bases between the two germline ends. Germline assignment: CDR1 ENHRY and CDR2 SYGVKD. The length of the CDR3 is 13 residues. The CDR3 nucleotides read TGTGCCATCATGAACTCTGGACGTCAAGAAGCTTTCTTT. Residues: CAIMNSGRQEAFF.

V gene TRBV30 combines with J gene TRBJ1-3; D is perhaps TRBD1 (6 bases). V lost 0 bases, J lost 4 bases, and 16 bases lay in between. The length of the CDR3 is 16 residues. Germline assignment: CDR1 GTSNPN and CDR2 SVGIG (reference sequence). The CDR3, as DNA: TGTGCCTGGAGTGTACGCAAGACTGACAGGGGAAACACCATATATTTT. Residues: CAWSVRKTDRGNTIYF.

This clonotype was detected many times. The chain recombines TRBV6-2 or TRBV6-3 with TRBJ2-3; D is uncertain. The CDR3 is 11 residues long. CDR1 and CDR2 from the germline V gene are MNHEY and SVGEGT. Deletions cut 6 bases from V and 7 bases from J, with 8 bases between. The DNA for the CDR3 is TGTGCCAGCAGCGACCGAAATACGCAGTATTTT. This sequence encodes CASSDRNTQYF.

This clonotype was picked up a small number of times. This sequence joins TRBV15 and TRBJ1-2; D might be TRBD1 (5 bases). Trimming removed 8 bases at V and 6 bases at J, with 19 bases between. The CDR3 is 14 amino acids. CDR1 LNHNV and CDR2 YYDKDF come from the germline V gene (reference sequence). CDR3 protein: CATSLSGGFDGYTF. The CDR3 DNA reads TGTGCCACCTCCCTGTCGGGGGGGTTCGATGGCTACACCTTC.

The chain employs TRBV5-1 and TRBJ2-3; D is unresolved. Trimming took 0 bases from V and 5 from J, leaving 7 bases between them. Germline CDR1 is SGHRS and CDR2 is YFSETQ. The CDR3 runs 13 residues. In nucleotides, the CDR3 is TGCGCCAGCAGCTTGGTTCCGGGAGATACGCAGTATTTT. Protein: CASSLVPGDTQYF. Full variable domain (remainder filled in from reference TRBV5-1 and TRBJ2-3): KAGVTQTPRYLIKTRGQQVTLSCSPISGHRSVSWYQQTPGQGLQFLFEYFSETQRNKGNFPGRFSGRQFSNSRSEMNVSTLELGDSALYLCASSLVPGDTQYFGPGTRLTVL.

This clonotype was seen more than once but under ten times. The chain employs TRBV6-2 or TRBV6-3 and TRBJ2-2; a possible D gene is TRBD2 (5 bases). V dropped 3 bases and J dropped 4 bases, with 9 bases sitting between them. The CDR3 has 14 residues. Germline V gives CDR1 MNHEY, CDR2 SVGEGT. The CDR3: CASSYEGFTGELFF. In DNA form, the CDR3 reads TGTGCCAGCAGTTATGAGGGTTTCACCGGGGAGCTGTTTTTT.